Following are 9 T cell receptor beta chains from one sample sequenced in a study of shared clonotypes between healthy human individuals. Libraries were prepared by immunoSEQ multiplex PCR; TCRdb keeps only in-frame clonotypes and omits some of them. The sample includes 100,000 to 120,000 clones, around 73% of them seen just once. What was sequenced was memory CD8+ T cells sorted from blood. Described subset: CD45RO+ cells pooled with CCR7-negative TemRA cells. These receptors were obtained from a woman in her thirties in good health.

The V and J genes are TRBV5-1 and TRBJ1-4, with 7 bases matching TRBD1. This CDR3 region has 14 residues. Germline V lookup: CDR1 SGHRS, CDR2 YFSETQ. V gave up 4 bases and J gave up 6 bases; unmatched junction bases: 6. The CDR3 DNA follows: TGCGCCAGCAGCCCCGGGACAGCCGATGAAAAACTGTTTTTT. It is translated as CASSPGTADEKLFF.

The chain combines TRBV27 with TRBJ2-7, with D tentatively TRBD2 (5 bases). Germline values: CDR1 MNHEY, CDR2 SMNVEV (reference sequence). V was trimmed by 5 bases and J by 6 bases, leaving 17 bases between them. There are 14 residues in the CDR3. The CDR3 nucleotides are TGTGCCAGCAGTCCCTTTTGGGAGCTTAGCGAGCAGTACTTC. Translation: CASSPFWELSEQYF.

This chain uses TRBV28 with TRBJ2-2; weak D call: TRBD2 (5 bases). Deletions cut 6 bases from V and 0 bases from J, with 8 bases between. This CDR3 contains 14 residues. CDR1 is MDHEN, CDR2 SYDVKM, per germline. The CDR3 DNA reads TGTGCCAGCAGCCCGGGGTCGAACACCGGGGAGCTGTTTTTT. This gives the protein CASSPGSNTGELFF.

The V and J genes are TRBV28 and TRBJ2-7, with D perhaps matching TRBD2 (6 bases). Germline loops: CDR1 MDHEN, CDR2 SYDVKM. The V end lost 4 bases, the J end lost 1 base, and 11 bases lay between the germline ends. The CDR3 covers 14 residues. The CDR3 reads CASSWGGVSYEQYF. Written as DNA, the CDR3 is TGTGCCAGCAGTTGGGGCGGGGTGTCCTACGAGCAGTACTTC.

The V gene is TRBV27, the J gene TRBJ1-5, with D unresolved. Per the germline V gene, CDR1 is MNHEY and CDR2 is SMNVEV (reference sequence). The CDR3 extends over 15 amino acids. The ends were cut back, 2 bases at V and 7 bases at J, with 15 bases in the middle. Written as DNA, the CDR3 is TGTGCCAGCAGTTTAATCGGAAGTTCTCGGCAGCCCCAGCATTTT. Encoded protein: CASSLIGSSRQPQHF.

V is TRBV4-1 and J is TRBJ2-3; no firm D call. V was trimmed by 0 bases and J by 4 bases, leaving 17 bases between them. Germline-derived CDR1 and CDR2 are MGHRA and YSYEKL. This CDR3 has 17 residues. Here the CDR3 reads CASSQDGRAGEPDTQYF. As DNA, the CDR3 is TGCGCCAGCAGCCAAGATGGGCGCGCCGGAGAGCCAGATACGCAGTATTTT.

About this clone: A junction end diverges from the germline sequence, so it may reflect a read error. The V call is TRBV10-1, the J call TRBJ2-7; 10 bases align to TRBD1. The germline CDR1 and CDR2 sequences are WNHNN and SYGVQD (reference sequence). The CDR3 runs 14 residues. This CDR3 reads CASSDTGTGAKVHF. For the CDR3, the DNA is TGCGCCAGCAGTGATACCGGGACAGGGGCCAAAGTTCACTTC.

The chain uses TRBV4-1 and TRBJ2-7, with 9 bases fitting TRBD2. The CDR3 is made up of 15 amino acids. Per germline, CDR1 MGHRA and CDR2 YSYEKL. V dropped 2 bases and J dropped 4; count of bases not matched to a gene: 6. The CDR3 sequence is CASSQLAGAVYEQYF. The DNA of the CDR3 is TGCGCCAGCAGCCAATTAGCGGGAGCGGTTTACGAGCAGTACTTC.

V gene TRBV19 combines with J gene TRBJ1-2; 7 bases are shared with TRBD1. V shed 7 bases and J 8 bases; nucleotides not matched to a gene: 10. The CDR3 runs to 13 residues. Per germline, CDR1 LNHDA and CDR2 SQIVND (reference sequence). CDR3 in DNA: TGTGCCAGTACTTCAAGGAGGGGGCGCGGCTACACCTTC. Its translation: CASTSRRGRGYTF.